What follows are 2 T cell receptor beta chains derived from one specimen sequenced in a study of shared clonotypes between healthy human individuals (dated by TCRdb to between 2020 and 2021). Library preparation employed the immunoSEQ multiplex PCR assay. What TCRdb holds here is the immuneACCESS table cut down to in-frame rearrangements. Part of the clones is not present; checked against another copy, under half of the missing clones reflect an unresolved V gene, and the others are unexplained. In all, the sample holds 1,100,000 or so clones, and around 78% of those were seen once. Of the sample, 0.5% to 0.6% falls within the top ten clones. The source material was memory CD4+ T cells from PBMCs. The meaning of the sample's cell subset or site label: CD45RA-negative fraction. These receptor sequences come from a man younger than 35 in good health. Some clones in this sample may be carry-over from other donors' samples.

The gene calls are TRBV5-1 and TRBJ2-7; a possible D gene is TRBD1 (6 bases). CDR3 length equals 17 residues. Germline-derived CDR1 and CDR2 are SGHRS and YFSETQ. Trimming took 0 bases from V and 3 from J, leaving 19 bases between them. DNA of the CDR3: TGCGCCAGCAGCTTGGAGGCCCCGGTCGAGACAGGCTACGAGCAGTACTTC. Translating gives CASSLEAPVETGYEQYF.

The chain's CDR3 is CASSLVSGGGHEQYF. CDR3 sequence (DNA): TGTGCCAGCAGCTTAGTGTCGGGAGGGGGTCACGAGCAGTACTTC. The chain links TRBV11-3 to TRBJ2-7, with 8 bases that match TRBD2. This CDR3 has 15 amino acids. Germline lookup yields CDR1 SGHNT and CDR2 YENEEA. The trim removed 1 base at V and 5 bases at J, leaving 7 bases unmatched.